This T cell receptor (beta chain) derives from a study of shared clonotypes between healthy human individuals. General study findings and limits: Only blood was sampled; tissue repertoires likely differ.

Repertoires were generated with immunoSEQ multiplex PCR, while TCRdb's copy carries only in-frame clones and drops some. The repertoire holds roughly 2.5 million clones, with approximately 94% as singletons. With V trimmed by 6 bases and J by 6 bases, 8 bases remained unmatched. Germline V gene lookup returns CDR1 MNHNY and CDR2 SVGAGI (reference sequence). The CDR3 is 16 amino acids. Worth noting for this clone: Its antigen is unidentified.

This clonotype was obtained from a young man in good health. Sequencing used naive CD4+ T cells sorted from blood. The subset: CD45RA+ positively selected. The chain combines TRBV6-6 with TRBJ1-6; 10 bases map to TRBD1. The CDR3 reads CASSPWDRGFNSPLHF. CDR3 DNA sequence: TGTGCCAGCAGCCCGTGGGACAGGGGCTTTAATTCACCCCTCCACTTT.